These T cell receptor beta chains were read from a single sample in a study of blood T cell repertoires in COVID-19. Generated by immunoSEQ multiplex PCR, the TCRdb table keeps only in-frame clones and is missing some. The sample holds roughly 340,000 clones, roughly 86% seen once. The specimen sequenced was peripheral blood. These receptors were obtained from an older woman with COVID-19, enrolled during active disease. The CDR3 runs from the conserved cysteine through the conserved F or W. The D gene is left open where the match is weak. Rows may omit the clone size; those that give it use once, few, many or a size class.

TRBV5-1	TRBJ1-3	NA	NA	CASSLSGNGNTIYF	TGCGCCAGCAGCTTGTCCGGGAATGGAAACACCATATATTTT
TRBV20-1	TRBJ2-4	NA	NA	CSAGTPQYF	TGCAGTGCGGGGACACCCCAGTACTTC
TRBV7-9	TRBJ2-3	NA	NA	CASSFGLARDTQYF	TGTGCCAGCAGCTTTGGCCTGGCAAGAGATACGCAGTATTTT
TRBV28	TRBJ2-7	NA	NA	CASSFLRDEQYF	TGTGCCAGCAGTTTCCTTAGAGACGAGCAGTACTTC
TRBV18	TRBJ2-2	NA	NA	CASSPGTNTGELFF	TGTGCCAGCTCACCAGGCACGAACACCGGGGAGCTGTTTTTT
TRBV2	TRBJ1-3	NA	NA	CASSEARTLGNTIYF	TGTGCCAGCAGTGAAGCGAGGACACTTGGAAACACCATATATTTT
TRBV5-5	TRBJ2-1	NA	TRBD1	CASSLGTGGYNEQFF	TGTGCCAGCAGCTTGGGGACAGGGGGCTACAATGAGCAGTTCTTC
TRBV3-1/TRBV3-2	TRBJ1-1	NA	TRBD1	CASSQVTGTGINTEAFF	TGTGCCAGCAGCCAAGTAACCGGGACAGGGATTAACACTGAAGCTTTCTTT
TRBV20-1	TRBJ1-1	NA	NA	CSARPGAEAFF	TGCAGTGCAAGGCCCGGGGCTGAAGCTTTCTTT
TRBV7-2	TRBJ2-5	NA	TRBD1	CASSQDRGQETQYF	TGTGCCAGCAGCCAGGACAGGGGGCAAGAGACCCAGTACTTC
TRBV18	TRBJ1-1	NA	NA	CASSRGNEDTEAFF	TGTGCCAGCTCACGCGGCAACGAAGACACTGAAGCTTTCTTT
TRBV24-1	TRBJ2-2	NA	NA	CATSGLEGTGELFF	TGTGCCACCAGTGGTCTAGAAGGCACCGGGGAGCTGTTTTTT
TRBV19	TRBJ2-1	NA	NA	CASSTRGNEQFF	TGTGCCAGTAGTACCAGGGGTAATGAGCAGTTCTTC
TRBV18	TRBJ1-2	NA	NA	CASSPRTEGLGDGYTF	TGTGCCAGCTCACCAAGGACAGAGGGGCTAGGCGATGGCTACACCTTC
TRBV5-1	TRBJ1-5	NA	NA	CASSLAGNSNQPQHF	TGCGCCAGCAGCTTGGCAGGGAACAGCAATCAGCCCCAGCATTTT
TRBV5-1	TRBJ1-6	NA	NA	CARQGSFSPLHF	TGCGCCAGACAGGGAAGTTTTTCACCCCTCCACTTT
TRBV2	TRBJ2-3	NA	TRBD2	CASRGLALGGTQYF	TGTGCCAGCAGAGGACTAGCGTTAGGTGGTACGCAGTATTTT
TRBV5-1	TRBJ2-2	NA	TRBD2	CASSRTSGGKTGELFF	TGCGCCAGCAGCCGGACTAGCGGGGGGAAAACCGGGGAGCTGTTTTTT
TRBV19	TRBJ2-1	few	TRBD2	CASSNSGGLNEQFF	TGTGCCAGTAGTAATAGCGGGGGGCTCAATGAGCAGTTCTTC
TRBV6-5	TRBJ1-2	NA	TRBD1	CASSTGQGLLYGYTF	TGTGCCAGCAGCACAGGACAGGGGCTTTTATATGGCTACACCTTC
TRBV28	TRBJ2-3	NA	NA	CASSLASWGAGTDTQYF	TGTGCCAGCAGTTTAGCCTCTTGGGGCGCGGGCACAGATACGCAGTATTTT
TRBV6-5	TRBJ1-3	NA	NA	CASTRDSNSGNTIYF	TGTGCCAGCACCCGGGACTCAAACTCTGGAAACACCATATATTTT
TRBV5-1	TRBJ1-1	NA	NA	CASSDNPNTEAFF	TGCGCCAGCAGCGACAATCCGAACACTGAAGCTTTCTTT
TRBV4-2	TRBJ1-2	NA	NA	CASSQENRPEIGTF	TGTGCCAGCAGCCAAGAAAACAGACCCGAAATTGGCACCTTC
TRBV30	TRBJ1-6	NA	NA	CACLAGGNSPLHF	TGTGCCTGCTTAGCGGGCGGAAATTCACCCCTCCACTTT
TRBV12-3/TRBV12-4	TRBJ1-2	NA	NA	CASTLQGGYTF	TGTGCCAGCACCCTACAGGGAGGCTACACCTTC
TRBV10-1	TRBJ2-7	NA	NA	CASSLLQGGEQYF	TGCGCCAGCAGTCTATTACAGGGTGGCGAGCAGTACTTC
TRBV29-1	TRBJ1-1	NA	TRBD1	CSSLRTGNTEAFF	TGCAGCTCCCTTAGGACAGGGAACACTGAAGCTTTCTTT
TRBV6-5	TRBJ1-3	NA	TRBD1	CASSTSDRVGNTIYF	TGTGCCAGCAGTACCTCCGACAGGGTTGGAAACACCATATATTTT
TRBV5-1	TRBJ2-1	once	NA	CASSSIQGFDNEQFF	TGCGCCAGCAGCTCCATACAGGGATTCGACAATGAGCAGTTCTTC
TRBV12-5	TRBJ1-1	few	NA	CASGARENTEAFF	TGTGCTAGTGGTGCCAGGGAGAACACTGAAGCTTTCTTT
TRBV19	TRBJ1-1	NA	TRBD1	CASSDRGRPEAFF	TGTGCCAGTTCAGACAGGGGAAGGCCTGAAGCTTTCTTT
TRBV5-8	TRBJ2-7	NA	NA	CASSLPEGRGEQYF	TGTGCCAGCAGCCTACCGGAGGGGCGCGGCGAGCAGTACTTC
TRBV24-1	TRBJ1-1	NA	TRBD1	CATSDLQGETEAFF	TGTGCCACCAGTGATTTACAGGGGGAGACTGAAGCTTTCTTT
TRBV13	TRBJ1-3	NA	TRBD1	CASSDTGTAFSGNTIYF	TGTGCCAGCAGCGACACCGGGACAGCGTTCTCTGGAAACACCATATATTTT
TRBV10-3	TRBJ1-4	NA	NA	CAISGEANEKLFF	TGTGCCATCAGTGGGGAGGCTAATGAAAAACTGTTTTTT
TRBV4-3	TRBJ2-7	NA	NA	CASSQDRQAAYEQYF	TGCGCCAGCAGCCAAGACCGACAGGCCGCCTACGAGCAGTACTTC
TRBV7-6	TRBJ1-1	NA	TRBD1	CASSKQGAGTEAFF	TGTGCCAGCAGCAAACAGGGGGCCGGCACTGAAGCTTTCTTT
TRBV20-1	TRBJ1-5	NA	NA	CSASVAVNQPQHF	TGCAGTGCTAGTGTGGCAGTCAATCAGCCCCAGCATTTT
TRBV5-1	TRBJ1-4	NA	TRBD1	CASSLVGQGKEKLFF	TGCGCCAGCAGCTTGGTGGGACAGGGTAAAGAAAAACTGTTTTTT
TRBV2	TRBJ1-2	few	NA	CATRPGSGYTF	TGTGCCACCCGCCCGGGGAGTGGCTACACCTTC
TRBV9	TRBJ1-5	NA	TRBD1	CASSTGTEDQPQHF	TGTGCCAGCAGCACCGGGACAGAGGATCAGCCCCAGCATTTT
TRBV11-2	TRBJ2-5	NA	NA	CASSSRTPLETQYF	TGTGCCAGCAGCTCCCGGACTCCGCTAGAGACCCAGTACTTC
TRBV27	TRBJ1-2	NA	NA	CASSLRANYGYTF	TGTGCCAGCAGTTTACGGGCTAACTATGGCTACACCTTC
TRBV4-1	TRBJ1-3	NA	TRBD1	CASSQTSTGGHGNTIYF	TGCGCCAGCAGCCAAACATCGACAGGGGGCCATGGAAACACCATATATTTT